This T cell receptor beta chain was retrieved from a study of CD8 T cells in ankylosing spondylitis. Of note for this clonotype: Its specificity is unknown. Given the absence of the conserved phenylalanine or tryptophan at the CDR3 end, a read error is likely.

Losses at the gene ends were 2 bases for V and 10 bases for J; bases not matched to a gene: 10. Germline V gene lookup returns CDR1 MDHEN and CDR2 SYDVKM. This CDR3 has 16 amino acids. The study, taken as a whole, reports: Seemingly distinctive of ankylosing spondylitis blood was a TCR beta motif formed by eight highly homologous variants. Certain motif variants had earlier been reported in reactive arthritis synovial fluid and blood.

TCRdb ran MiXCR on the 5' RACE reads and lists one entry per CDR3 protein. The data show 390,000 or so distinct CDR3 sequences, with approximately 20% seen just once and about 17% held by the top ten. The chain carries TRBV28 and TRBJ1-4, with 10 bases that match TRBD1. Sequenced: blood, either unsorted or a sorted T cell fraction (not recorded which). The TCR originated in a male donor with ankylosing spondylitis. CDR3 residues: CASSLLDGTGDGKLFS. DNA for the CDR3: TGTGCCAGCAGTTTACTAGACGGGACAGGGGACGGAAAACTGTTTTCT.